The source of this TCR beta chain is a study of cytomegalovirus exposure and HLA in healthy donors. Overall study context: Among the 400 or so donors who were genotyped, about 86% fell in the genetic ancestry cluster that is associated with self-reported Caucasian donors. Study-wide points: In a later analysis, the majority of CMV-associated beta chains seemingly showed HLA restriction.

In the PCR, 60 Vbeta and 13 Jbeta primers were used. Only in-frame clones appear in the TCRdb table, and some are missing; sequencing was by immunoSEQ multiplex PCR. The table has about 150,000 clones, around four fifths seen once. The V gene end was trimmed by 2 bases and the J gene end by 5 bases; junction bases not matched to a gene: 8. Germline V gives CDR1 SEHNR, CDR2 FQNEAQ (reference sequence). This CDR3 is 15 amino acids long. Of note for this clone: The antigen remains undetermined.

The sequence was obtained from a girl under 18 in good health and CMV-seropositive. Sample: PBMCs. The rearrangement uses TRBV7-9 and TRBJ2-5; 7 bases line up with TRBD2. CDR3 sequence reads: CASSLSSGPRETQYF. The CDR3 coding sequence is TGTGCCAGCAGCTTATCTAGCGGACCGCGGGAGACCCAGTACTTC.